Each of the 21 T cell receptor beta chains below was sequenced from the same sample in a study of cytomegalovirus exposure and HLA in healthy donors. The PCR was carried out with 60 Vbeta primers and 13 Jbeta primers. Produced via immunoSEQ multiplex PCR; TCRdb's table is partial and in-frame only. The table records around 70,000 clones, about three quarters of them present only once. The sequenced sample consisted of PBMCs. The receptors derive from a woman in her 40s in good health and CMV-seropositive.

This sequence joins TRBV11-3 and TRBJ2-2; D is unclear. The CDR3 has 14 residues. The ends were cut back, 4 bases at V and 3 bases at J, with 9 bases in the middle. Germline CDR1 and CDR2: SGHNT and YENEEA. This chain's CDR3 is CASSYNRDTGELFF. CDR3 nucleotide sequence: TGTGCCAGCAGCTATAACCGGGACACCGGGGAGCTGTTTTTT. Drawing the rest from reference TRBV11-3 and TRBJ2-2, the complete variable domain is EAGVVQSPRYKIIEKKQPVAFWCNPISGHNTLYWYLQNLGQGPELLIRYENEEAVDDSQLPKDRFSAERLKGVDSTLKIQPAELGDSAVYLCASSYNRDTGELFFGEGSRLTVL.

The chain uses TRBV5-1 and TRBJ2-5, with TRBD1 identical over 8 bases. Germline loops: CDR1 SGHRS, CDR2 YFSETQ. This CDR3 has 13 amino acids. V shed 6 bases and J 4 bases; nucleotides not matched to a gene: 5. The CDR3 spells CASMEQGGETQYF. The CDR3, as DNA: TGCGCCAGCATGGAACAGGGGGGAGAGACCCAGTACTTC. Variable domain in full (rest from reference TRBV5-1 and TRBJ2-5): KAGVTQTPRYLIKTRGQQVTLSCSPISGHRSVSWYQQTPGQGLQFLFEYFSETQRNKGNFPGRFSGRQFSNSRSEMNVSTLELGDSALYLCASMEQGGETQYFGPGTRLLVL.

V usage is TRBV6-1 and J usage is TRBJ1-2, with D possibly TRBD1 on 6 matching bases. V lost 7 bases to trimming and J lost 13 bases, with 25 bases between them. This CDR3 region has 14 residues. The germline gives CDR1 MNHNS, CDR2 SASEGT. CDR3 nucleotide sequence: TGTGCCAGCACCGCGGGAGGCGTCCTCCAAGGGGGCACCTTC. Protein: CASTAGGVLQGGTF.

The CDR3 region is CASSYTGVATDTQYF. CDR3 nucleotide sequence: TGCGCCAGCAGCTATACAGGGGTAGCCACAGATACGCAGTATTTT. This sequence joins TRBV5-1 and TRBJ2-3; 7 bases align to TRBD1. Germline CDR1 is SGHRS and CDR2 is YFSETQ. J was trimmed by 2 bases and V by 3 bases; bases with no gene match: 6. The CDR3 consists of 15 residues.

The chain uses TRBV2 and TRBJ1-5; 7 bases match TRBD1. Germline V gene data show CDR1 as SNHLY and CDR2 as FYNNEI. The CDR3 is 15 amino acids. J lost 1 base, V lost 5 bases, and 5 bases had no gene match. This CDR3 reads CASSIQGPSNQPQHF. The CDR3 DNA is TGTGCCAGCAGTATACAGGGGCCAAGCAATCAGCCCCAGCATTTT.

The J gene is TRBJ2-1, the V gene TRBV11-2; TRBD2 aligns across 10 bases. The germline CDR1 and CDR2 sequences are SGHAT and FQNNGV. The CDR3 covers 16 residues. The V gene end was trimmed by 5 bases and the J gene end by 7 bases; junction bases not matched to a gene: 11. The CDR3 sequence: CASSILAGRSWNEQFF. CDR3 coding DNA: TGTGCCAGCAGCATACTAGCGGGGAGGTCATGGAATGAGCAGTTCTTC. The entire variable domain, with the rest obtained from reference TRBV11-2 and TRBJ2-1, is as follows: EAGVAQSPRYKIIEKRQSVAFWCNPISGHATLYWYQQILGQGPKLLIQFQNNGVVDDSQLPKDRFSAERLKGVDSTLKIQPAKLEDSAVYLCASSILAGRSWNEQFFGPGTRLTVL.

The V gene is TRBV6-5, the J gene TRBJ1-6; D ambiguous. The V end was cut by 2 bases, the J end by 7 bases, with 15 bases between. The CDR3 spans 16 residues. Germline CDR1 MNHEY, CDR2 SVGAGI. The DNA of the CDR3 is TGTGCCAGCAGTTACATGGCAGGCCAGCGGAATTCACCCCTCCACTTT. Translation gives CASSYMAGQRNSPLHF.

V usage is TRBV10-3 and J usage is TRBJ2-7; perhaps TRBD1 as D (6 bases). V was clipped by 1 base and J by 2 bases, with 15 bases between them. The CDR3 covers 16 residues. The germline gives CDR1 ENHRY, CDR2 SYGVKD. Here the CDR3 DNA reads TGTGCCATCAGTGAGTTTATTGGGGGACACCCCTACGAGCAGTACTTC. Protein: CAISEFIGGHPYEQYF.

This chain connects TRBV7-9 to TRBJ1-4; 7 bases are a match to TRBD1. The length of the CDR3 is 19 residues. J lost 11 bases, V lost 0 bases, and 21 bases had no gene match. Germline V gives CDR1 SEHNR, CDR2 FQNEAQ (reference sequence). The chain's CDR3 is CASSLALRGRGTERRKLFF. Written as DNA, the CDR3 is TGTGCCAGCAGCTTAGCTTTAAGAGGGCGAGGGACAGAACGGAGGAAACTGTTTTTT.

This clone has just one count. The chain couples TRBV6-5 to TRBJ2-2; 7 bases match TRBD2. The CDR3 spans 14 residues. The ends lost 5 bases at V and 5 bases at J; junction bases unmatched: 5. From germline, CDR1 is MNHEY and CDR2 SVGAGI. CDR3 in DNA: TGTGCCAGCAGTACGCAGGGAGGGACCGGGGAGCTGTTTTTT. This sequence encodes CASSTQGGTGELFF.

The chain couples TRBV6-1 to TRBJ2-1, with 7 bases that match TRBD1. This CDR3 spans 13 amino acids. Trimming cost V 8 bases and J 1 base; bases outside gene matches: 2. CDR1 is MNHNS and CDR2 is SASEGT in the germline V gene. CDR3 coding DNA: TGTGCCAGCGCACAGGGGTCCTACAATGAGCAGTTCTTC. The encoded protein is CASAQGSYNEQFF.

CDR3 amino acids: CASSLSWARPQHF. CDR3 DNA: TGCGCCAGCAGCCTCTCATGGGCCCGCCCCCAGCATTTT. The V gene is TRBV4-1, the J gene TRBJ1-5; D gene ambiguous. The CDR3 totals 13 residues. V gave up 4 bases and J gave up 10 bases, with 14 bases separating them. Germline CDR1 is MGHRA and CDR2 is YSYEKL.

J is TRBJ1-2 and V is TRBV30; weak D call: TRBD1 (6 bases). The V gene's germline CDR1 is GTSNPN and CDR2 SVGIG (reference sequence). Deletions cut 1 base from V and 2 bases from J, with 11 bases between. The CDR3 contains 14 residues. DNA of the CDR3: TGTGCCTGGAGTGAACAGGGCCCCAACTATGGCTACACCTTC. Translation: CAWSEQGPNYGYTF.

CDR3 protein: CASSVRPGRTTIAKNIQYF. CDR3 nucleotides: TGTGCCAGCAGTGTCCGACCAGGGCGGACTACTATAGCCAAAAACATTCAGTACTTC. The chain recombines TRBV2 with TRBJ2-4; D might be TRBD2 (6 bases). CDR1 is SNHLY, CDR2 FYNNEI, per germline. V was trimmed by 4 bases and J by 0 bases, leaving 22 bases between them. There are 19 residues in the CDR3.

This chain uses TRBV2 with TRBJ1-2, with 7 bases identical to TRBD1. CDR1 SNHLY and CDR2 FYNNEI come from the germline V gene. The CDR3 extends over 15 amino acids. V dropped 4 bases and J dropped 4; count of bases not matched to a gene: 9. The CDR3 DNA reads TGTGCCAGCAGTGCCACTCGGACAGGAGTCTATGGCTACACCTTC. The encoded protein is CASSATRTGVYGYTF.

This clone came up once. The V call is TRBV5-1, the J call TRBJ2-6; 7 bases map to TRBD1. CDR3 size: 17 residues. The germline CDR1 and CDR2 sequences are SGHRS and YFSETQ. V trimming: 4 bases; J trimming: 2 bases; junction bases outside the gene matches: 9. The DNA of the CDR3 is TGCGCCAGCAGCGAGGGGGCACTGAGGGCTGGGGCCAACGTCCTGACTTTC. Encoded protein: CASSEGALRAGANVLTF.

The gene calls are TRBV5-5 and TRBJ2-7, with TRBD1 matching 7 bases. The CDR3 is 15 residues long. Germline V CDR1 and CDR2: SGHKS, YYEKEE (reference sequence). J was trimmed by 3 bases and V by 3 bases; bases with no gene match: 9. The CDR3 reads CASSSSPQGIYEQYF. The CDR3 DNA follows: TGTGCCAGCAGCTCGAGCCCACAGGGGATCTACGAGCAGTACTTC. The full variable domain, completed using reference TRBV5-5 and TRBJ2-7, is DAGVTQSPTHLIKTRGQQVTLRCSPISGHKSVSWYQQVLGQGPQFIFQYYEKEERGRGNFPDRFSARQFPNYSSELNVNALLLGDSALYLCASSSSPQGIYEQYFGPGTRLTVT.

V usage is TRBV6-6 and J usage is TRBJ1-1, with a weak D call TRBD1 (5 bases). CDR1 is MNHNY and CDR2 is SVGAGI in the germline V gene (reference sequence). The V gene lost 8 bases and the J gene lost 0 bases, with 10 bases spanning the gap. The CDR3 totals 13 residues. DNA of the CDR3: TGTGCCAGCTTCAGGGCCCTGAACACTGAAGCTTTCTTT. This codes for CASFRALNTEAFF.

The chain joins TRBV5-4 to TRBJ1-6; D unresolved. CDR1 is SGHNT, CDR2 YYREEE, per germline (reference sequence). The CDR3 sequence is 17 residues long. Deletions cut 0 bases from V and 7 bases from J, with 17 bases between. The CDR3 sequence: CASSLASSGGKNSPLHF. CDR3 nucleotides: TGTGCCAGCAGCTTGGCTTCCTCGGGCGGGAAGAATTCACCCCTCCACTTT. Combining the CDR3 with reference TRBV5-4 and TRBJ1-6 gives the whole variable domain ETGVTQSPTHLIKTRGQQVTLRCSSQSGHNTVSWYQQALGQGPQFIFQYYREEENGRGNFPPRFSGLQFPNYSSELNVNALELDDSALYLCASSLASSGGKNSPLHFGNGTRLTVT.

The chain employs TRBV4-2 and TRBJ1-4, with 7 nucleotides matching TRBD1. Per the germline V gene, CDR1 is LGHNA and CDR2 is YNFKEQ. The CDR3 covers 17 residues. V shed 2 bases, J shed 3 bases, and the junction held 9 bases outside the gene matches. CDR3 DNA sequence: TGTGCCAGCAGCCAATTCTTAGGCGGGACAGCTAATGAAAAACTGTTTTTT. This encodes CASSQFLGGTANEKLFF.

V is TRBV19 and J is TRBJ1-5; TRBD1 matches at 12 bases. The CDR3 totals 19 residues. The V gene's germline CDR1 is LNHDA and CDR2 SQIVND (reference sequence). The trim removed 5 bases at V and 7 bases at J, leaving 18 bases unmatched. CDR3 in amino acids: CASSWGQGAGGGIGQPQHF. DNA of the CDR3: TGTGCCAGTAGTTGGGGACAGGGGGCAGGTGGAGGGATCGGACAGCCCCAGCATTTT.